The 7 T cell receptor beta chains given below trace back to one sample, sequenced in a study of T cell clonality in common variable immunodeficiency. This table comes from immunoSEQ multiplex PCR, and its TCRdb copy is limited to in-frame clones, with some not included. The sample contains under 65,000 clones, none of them singletons. The source material was peripheral blood mononuclear cells. Source of these receptors: a person aged 18 to 70 in good health.

This clone was seen repeatedly, ten times or more. The CDR3 end is not reached by the read, which stops 3 residues before it; the germline J gene fills it in. The J gene is TRBJ1-1, the V gene TRBV18, with 7 positions matching TRBD1. CDR1 is KGHSH, CDR2 LQKENI, per germline. The CDR3 extends over 13 amino acids. Losses at the gene ends were 5 bases for V and 3 bases for J; bases not matched to a gene: 3. The covered CDR3 bases are TGTGCCAGCTCAGCAACAGGGGACACTGAA. This encodes CASSATGDTE. The entire CDR3 reads CASSATGDTEAFF.

The table lists this clone with many counts. The sequenced fragment ends 3 residues before the CDR3 boundary, so the rest is inferred from the germline J gene. The gene calls are TRBV6-1 and TRBJ1-2, with D possibly TRBD1 on 5 matching bases. Trimming cost V 4 bases and J 1 base, with 13 bases left between them. The CDR3 runs 15 residues. Germline CDR1 is MNHNS and CDR2 is SASEGT. CDR3 DNA, as far as it was read: TGTGCCAGCAGTGGGGGACTCGGGGTTAACTATGGC. Translated, it gives CASSGGLGVNYG. In full, the CDR3 reads CASSGGLGVNYGYTF.

This clone has at least ten counts. The sequence runs out 3 residues before the end of the CDR3; the remainder is reconstructed from the germline J gene. The chain combines TRBV5-1 with TRBJ2-7; 7 bases line up with TRBD1. This CDR3 spans 14 amino acids. Germline loops: CDR1 SGHRS, CDR2 YFSETQ. Trimming took 2 bases from V and 2 from J; bases not matched to a gene: 4. CDR3 residues: CASSFQGQTYEQYF. The covered CDR3 bases are TGCGCCAGCAGCTTTCAGGGACAGACCTACGAG. Based on the CDR3 plus reference TRBV5-1 and TRBJ2-7, the full variable domain is KAGVTQTPRYLIKTRGQQVTLSCSPISGHRSVSWYQQTPGQGLQFLFEYFSETQRNKGNFPGRFSGRQFSNSRSEMNVSTLELGDSALYLCASSFQGQTYEQYFGPGTRLTVT.

This clone was counted ten times or more. The CDR3 bases that were read are TGTGCCAGCTCCGACAGCCTAAACTATGGC. As protein: CASSDSLNYG. The entire CDR3 protein reads CASSDSLNYGYTF. The chain links TRBV2 to TRBJ1-2; D might be TRBD1 (5 bases). The CDR3 goes on 3 residues after the read ends, and that part is filled in from the germline J gene. Trimming pared 8 bases from V and 2 bases from J, leaving 12 bases between. The germline gives CDR1 SNHLY, CDR2 FYNNEI. The CDR3 is 13 amino acids.

This clone was detected many times. Read data end 3 residues before the CDR3 end; the end is taken from the germline J gene. The rearrangement joins TRBV7-2 to TRBJ1-2; D is ambiguous. This CDR3 is 14 amino acids long. Germline-derived CDR1 and CDR2 are SGHTA and FQGNSA. V gave up 5 bases and J gave up 2 bases, with 12 bases separating them. Incomplete CDR3 DNA: TGTGCCAGCAGCCCTAGTCTGGTAAACTATGGC. Residues: CASSPSLVNYG. The full CDR3 reads CASSPSLVNYGYTF. The whole variable domain, filled in from reference TRBV7-2 and TRBJ1-2, reads GAGVSQSPSNKVTEKGKDVELRCDPISGHTALYWYRQSLGQGLEFLIYFQGNSAPDKSGLPSDRFSAERTGGSVSTLTIQRTQQEDSAVYLCASSPSLVNYGYTFGSGTRLTVV.

This clone was seen only a few times. The CDR3 end is not reached by the read, which stops 3 residues before it; the germline J gene fills it in. The rearrangement links TRBV5-1 to TRBJ2-2; D is perhaps TRBD2 (7 bases). From germline, CDR1 is SGHRS and CDR2 YFSETQ. This CDR3 spans 16 amino acids. The CDR3 sequence is CASSLQGLGTNEKLFF. CDR3 DNA (partial): TGCGCCAGCAGCTTACAGGGCCTAGGGACTAATGAAAAG.

In this sample, this clone turned up many times. The CDR3 end is not reached by the read, which stops 3 residues before it; the germline J gene fills it in. The chain carries TRBV7-2 and TRBJ1-4; TRBD1 matches 10 bases. CDR1 is SGHTA, CDR2 FQGNSA, per germline. The CDR3 sequence is 14 residues long. Germline trimming cut 3 bases from V and 7 bases from J; bases unmatched to any gene: 2. The covered CDR3 bases are TGTGCCAGCAGCTTGGGACAGGGGATTGAAAAA. Amino acids: CASSLGQGIEK. In full, the CDR3 reads CASSLGQGIEKLFF. The variable domain in full, completed from reference TRBV7-2 and TRBJ1-4, reads GAGVSQSPSNKVTEKGKDVELRCDPISGHTALYWYRQSLGQGLEFLIYFQGNSAPDKSGLPSDRFSAERTGGSVSTLTIQRTQQEDSAVYLCASSLGQGIEKLFFGSGTQLSVL.